What follows are 27 T cell receptor beta chains derived from one specimen sequenced in a study of shared clonotypes between healthy human individuals. The protocol was immunoSEQ multiplex PCR, while the TCRdb copy is restricted to in-frame clones and leaves out a portion. The repertoire holds about 1.1 million clones, with roughly 80% as singletons. Sequences were obtained from memory CD4+ T cells from PBMCs. Stated subset: CD45RA-negative fraction. The receptors stem from a man aged 18 to 30 in good health. Some clones in this sample may be carry-over from other donors' samples.

Remarks on this clone: This sample includes further DNA sequences coding for the same CDR3. This CDR3 reads CASSPNRQETQYF. In nucleotides, the CDR3 is TGTGCCAGCTCACCAAACAGGCAAGAGACCCAGTACTTC. The chain uses TRBV18 and TRBJ2-5; a possible D gene is TRBD1 (5 bases). Germline V gene lookup returns CDR1 KGHSH and CDR2 LQKENI. The CDR3 spans 13 residues. V lost 2 bases, J lost 2 bases, and 6 bases lay in between.

The chain has TRBV11-3 and TRBJ2-1, with D perhaps TRBD1 (6 bases). CDR3 length: 13 residues. Germline-derived CDR1 and CDR2 are SGHNT and YENEEA. Trimming removed 1 base from V and 9 bases from J, with 10 bases in between. The CDR3 DNA reads as TGTGCCAGCAGCTTAGCTTTAGGGGGTGAGCAGTTCTTC. Residues: CASSLALGGEQFF.

This clone was detected once. The chain is built from TRBV28 and TRBJ1-5, with D uncertain. Germline CDR1 MDHEN, CDR2 SYDVKM. This CDR3 is built from 12 residues. CDR3 sequence reads: CAEGPVNQPQHF. The CDR3 DNA reads TGTGCTGAAGGCCCGGTTAATCAGCCCCAGCATTTT.

This chain links TRBV5-5 with TRBJ2-5; D unclear. The V gene lost 5 bases and the J gene lost 5 bases, with 16 bases spanning the gap. The CDR3 extends over 14 amino acids. Germline V gives CDR1 SGHKS, CDR2 YYEKEE (reference sequence). The CDR3 nucleotides read TGTGCCAGCAGGGTGCCCGGCGAGAGGGAGACCCAGTACTTC. Protein: CASRVPGERETQYF.

In its sample, this clone was seen a few times. The rearrangement uses TRBV7-8 and TRBJ2-5; D is unclear. Germline CDR1 is SGHVS and CDR2 is FQNEAQ. Trimming left V 5 bases short and J 2 bases short, with 12 bases between. The CDR3 runs 14 residues. The CDR3 spells CASSPRRSQETQYF. In nucleotides, the CDR3 is TGTGCCAGCAGCCCCCGACGGAGTCAAGAGACCCAGTACTTC.

The rearrangement uses TRBV5-1 and TRBJ2-3; D may be TRBD1 (7 bases). The CDR3 has 14 residues. V lost 4 bases, J lost 11 bases, and 20 bases lay in between. Germline values: CDR1 SGHRS, CDR2 YFSETQ. DNA for the CDR3: TGCGCCAGCAGCGACGGGACAGTCGGGGGTGGGCAGTATTTT. The encoded protein is CASSDGTVGGGQYF. Full variable domain (rest looked up from reference TRBV5-1 and TRBJ2-3): KAGVTQTPRYLIKTRGQQVTLSCSPISGHRSVSWYQQTPGQGLQFLFEYFSETQRNKGNFPGRFSGRQFSNSRSEMNVSTLELGDSALYLCASSDGTVGGGQYFGPGTRLTVL.

The chain is built from TRBV5-1 and TRBJ2-5, with D unclear. Trimming pared 4 bases from V and 4 bases from J, leaving 14 bases between. This CDR3 is built from 14 residues. Germline V gene lookup returns CDR1 SGHRS and CDR2 YFSETQ. Here the CDR3 DNA reads TGCGCCAGCAGCCTCCAGAGAAACGTAGAGACCCAGTACTTC. As protein: CASSLQRNVETQYF. The full variable domain, in which reference TRBV5-1 and TRBJ2-5 provide the parts outside the CDR3, is KAGVTQTPRYLIKTRGQQVTLSCSPISGHRSVSWYQQTPGQGLQFLFEYFSETQRNKGNFPGRFSGRQFSNSRSEMNVSTLELGDSALYLCASSLQRNVETQYFGPGTRLLVL.

V gene TRBV6-1 combines with J gene TRBJ2-5; no definite D call. The ends were cut back, 3 bases at V and 5 bases at J, with 10 bases in the middle. Germline CDR1 is MNHNS and CDR2 is SASEGT. CDR3 length equals 13 residues. CDR3 sequence: CASSDEVLETQYF. The DNA of the CDR3 is TGTGCCAGCAGTGACGAGGTTCTGGAGACCCAGTACTTC.

In the case of this clone: One junction end disagrees with the germline gene, perhaps due to a read error. This chain uses TRBV15 with TRBJ1-1; D remains unclear. Germline V lookup: CDR1 LNHNV, CDR2 YYDKDF (reference sequence). This CDR3 has 13 amino acids. In nucleotides, the CDR3 is TGTGACACCAGCAGAGATCCCCGGGCGGAAGCTTTCTTT. Protein sequence: CDTSRDPRAEAFF.

Only a few counts were recorded for this clone. This chain links TRBV9 with TRBJ2-5; TRBD2 is a possible D gene (6 bases). V dropped 4 bases and J dropped 5 bases, with 15 bases sitting between them. Germline lookup yields CDR1 SGDLS and CDR2 YYNGEE. CDR3 length equals 14 residues. CDR3 sequence reads: CASSLLGGGETQYF. The DNA for the CDR3 is TGTGCCAGCAGCCTCCTGGGGGGTGGGGAGACCCAGTACTTC. The whole variable domain, remainder taken from reference TRBV9 and TRBJ2-5, is DSGVTQTPKHLITATGQRVTLRCSPRSGDLSVYWYQQSLDQGLQFLIQYYNGEERAKGNILERFSAQQFPDLHSELNLSSLELGDSALYFCASSLLGGGETQYFGPGTRLLVL.

This clone was observed many times. The chain uses TRBV28 and TRBJ2-7; 7 nucleotides align to TRBD2. V lost 8 bases and J lost 3; bases outside the gene matches: 16. CDR3 length equals 16 residues. Germline assignment: CDR1 MDHEN and CDR2 SYDVKM. CDR3 sequence: CASRTVGGRTVYEQYF. The CDR3 nucleotides are TGTGCCAGCCGGACCGTCGGGGGGAGGACGGTCTACGAGCAGTACTTC. Full variable domain (rest looked up from reference TRBV28 and TRBJ2-7): DVKVTQSSRYLVKRTGEKVFLECVQDMDHENMFWYRQDPGLGLRLIYFSYDVKMKEKGDIPEGYSVSREKKERFSLILESASTNQTSMYLCASRTVGGRTVYEQYFGPGTRLTVT.

The chain combines TRBV15 with TRBJ1-4; D possibly corresponds to TRBD1 (6 bases). V lost 5 bases and J 7 bases, leaving 17 bases between the germline ends. The germline V gene encodes CDR1 LNHNV and CDR2 YYDKDF (reference sequence). The CDR3 consists of 15 residues. CDR3 sequence (DNA): TGTGCCACCAGCGGCAGAGACAGGAGGGGTGAAAAACTGTTTTTT. Residues: CATSGRDRRGEKLFF.

This clone was observed at least ten times. The chain has TRBV6-4 and TRBJ1-2; tentatively, D is TRBD1 (6 bases). CDR1 and CDR2 (germline): MRHNA, SNTAGT. Trimming took 3 bases from V and 4 from J, leaving 12 bases between them. The CDR3 has 14 residues. The CDR3 region is CASSENRAGYGYTF. The CDR3 DNA is TGTGCCAGCAGTGAGAACAGGGCGGGCTATGGCTACACCTTC.

The rearrangement uses TRBV9 and TRBJ1-1, with D possibly matching TRBD1 (6 bases). With 3 bases removed from V and 3 bases from J, the gap between germline ends came to 12 bases. This CDR3 region has 14 residues. From germline, CDR1 is SGDLS and CDR2 YYNGEE. DNA for the CDR3: TGTGCCAGCAGCGCTCGACAGGACTACACTGAAGCTTTCTTT. Its protein is CASSARQDYTEAFF.

This sequence joins TRBV7-2 and TRBJ1-3; no reliable D call. Germline loops: CDR1 SGHTA, CDR2 FQGNSA. This CDR3 spans 19 amino acids. Trimming took 3 bases from V and 0 from J, leaving 21 bases between them. CDR3 region: CASSFFGRLSTSSGNTIYF. CDR3 in DNA: TGTGCCAGCAGCTTCTTCGGCAGGTTGTCAACGAGCTCTGGAAACACCATATATTTT. Combining the CDR3 with reference TRBV7-2 and TRBJ1-3 gives the whole variable domain GAGVSQSPSNKVTEKGKDVELRCDPISGHTALYWYRQSLGQGLEFLIYFQGNSAPDKSGLPSDRFSAERTGGSVSTLTIQRTQQEDSAVYLCASSFFGRLSTSSGNTIYFGEGSWLTVV.

The chain carries TRBV11-2 and TRBJ2-7; 10 nucleotides match TRBD1. The CDR3 loop spans 13 amino acids. Germline trimming cut 7 bases from V and 3 bases from J; bases unmatched to any gene: 3. The germline V gene encodes CDR1 SGHAT and CDR2 FQNNGV. The CDR3 sequence: CASNRDRGYEQYF. In DNA form, the CDR3 reads TGTGCCAGCAACCGGGACAGGGGCTACGAGCAGTACTTC. The full variable domain, completed using reference TRBV11-2 and TRBJ2-7, is EAGVAQSPRYKIIEKRQSVAFWCNPISGHATLYWYQQILGQGPKLLIQFQNNGVVDDSQLPKDRFSAERLKGVDSTLKIQPAKLEDSAVYLCASNRDRGYEQYFGPGTRLTVT.

This chain links TRBV18 with TRBJ1-5; 7 positions agree with TRBD1. The CDR3 length is 16 residues. Per the germline V gene, CDR1 is KGHSH and CDR2 is LQKENI. Trimming took 2 bases from V and 3 from J; bases not matched to a gene: 7. Here the CDR3 reads CASSPGEGADNQPQHF. In nucleotides, the CDR3 is TGTGCCAGCTCACCAGGGGAGGGGGCGGACAATCAGCCCCAGCATTTT.

V and J are TRBV5-1 and TRBJ2-7; D is unresolved. The CDR3 extends over 14 amino acids. The germline gives CDR1 SGHRS, CDR2 YFSETQ. The ends were cut back, 0 bases at V and 6 bases at J, with 13 bases in the middle. The CDR3 region has the DNA TGCGCCAGCAGCTTGGGCGGCTCAGTTTTCGAGCAGTACTTC. Its protein product is CASSLGGSVFEQYF.

The CDR3 coding sequence is TGTGCCACCAGCAGAGAAGGGGGGGGCGCCAAAGCTTTCTTT. It encodes CATSREGGGAKAFF. This chain links TRBV15 with TRBJ1-1; tentatively, D is TRBD1 (6 bases). CDR3 length: 14 amino acids. The germline V gene encodes CDR1 LNHNV and CDR2 YYDKDF (reference sequence). Trimming removed 0 bases from V and 9 bases from J, with 14 bases in between.

This clone was observed at least ten times. The V call is TRBV15, the J call TRBJ1-2; D ambiguous. V shed 3 bases and J shed 8 bases, with 7 bases lying between them. CDR1 and CDR2 (germline): LNHNV, YYDKDF (reference sequence). This CDR3 is 11 amino acids long. This CDR3 is CATSSYGGYTF. The CDR3 nucleotides are TGTGCCACCAGCAGCTATGGGGGCTACACCTTC. Full variable domain (rest looked up from reference TRBV15 and TRBJ1-2): DAMVIQNPRYQVTQFGKPVTLSCSQTLNHNVMYWYQQKSSQAPKLLFHYYDKDFNNEADTPDNFQSRRPNTSFCFLDIRSPGLGDTAMYLCATSSYGGYTFGSGTRLTVV.

The rearrangement joins TRBV6-5 to TRBJ2-7; tentatively, D is TRBD1 (6 bases). Germline CDR1 reads MNHEY; CDR2 reads SVGAGI. The CDR3 sequence is 14 residues long. V was trimmed by 2 bases and J by 6 bases, leaving 14 bases between them. CDR3 DNA: TGTGCCAGCAGTTACGGGGCACAGGGAGCCGAGCAGTACTTC. This codes for CASSYGAQGAEQYF.

V gene TRBV30 combines with J gene TRBJ1-2; maybe TRBD1 (5 bases). V lost 5 bases, J lost 6 bases, and 16 bases lay in between. CDR3 length equals 13 residues. Germline V CDR1 and CDR2: GTSNPN, SVGIG (reference sequence). The CDR3 reads CAWGRGRGDGYTF. The CDR3 nucleotides are TGTGCCTGGGGTCGGGGTCGAGGGGATGGCTACACCTTC.

The gene calls are TRBV4-2 and TRBJ2-5, with 9 bases matching TRBD2. This CDR3 has 15 amino acids. Unmatched junction bases numbered 7, after V lost 4 bases and J lost 4 bases. CDR1 is LGHNA, CDR2 YNFKEQ, per germline. This chain's CDR3 is CASSPLGGRGETQYF. The CDR3 nucleotides are TGTGCCAGCAGCCCATTGGGCGGGAGGGGAGAGACCCAGTACTTC.

V usage is TRBV7-6 and J usage is TRBJ2-7; 9 positions match TRBD2. The CDR3 totals 15 residues. Unmatched junction bases numbered 2, after V lost 2 bases and J lost 0 bases. CDR1 and CDR2 from the germline V gene are SGHVS and FNYEAQ. CDR3 loop: CASSLLAGSSYEQYF. As DNA, the CDR3 is TGTGCCAGCAGCTTACTAGCGGGATCCTCCTACGAGCAGTACTTC.

The chain links TRBV4-2 to TRBJ2-1; the match to TRBD2 covers 12 bases. The ends lost 0 bases at V and 7 bases at J; junction bases unmatched: 4. Per germline, CDR1 LGHNA and CDR2 YNFKEQ. This CDR3 is 16 amino acids long. The CDR3 DNA sequence: TGTGCCAGCAGCCAAGATTATGGGACTAGCGGGAATGAGCAGTTCTTC. Translation: CASSQDYGTSGNEQFF.

In DNA, the CDR3 is TGTGCCAGCAGCTTAGAAGGCGGACAGGGTTTACAGACCCAGTACTTC. Its protein is CASSLEGGQGLQTQYF. The chain employs TRBV7-2 and TRBJ2-5; 8 bases match TRBD1. The V segment lost 1 base and the J segment 6 bases; nucleotides outside the gene matches: 10. Germline values: CDR1 SGHTA, CDR2 FQGNSA. CDR3 length: 16 residues.

The CDR3 loop is CAISPISGANEQFF. CDR3 bases: TGTGCCATCAGTCCCATTAGCGGGGCGAATGAGCAGTTCTTC. The chain couples TRBV10-3 to TRBJ2-1; 8 bases are shared with TRBD2. Trimming removed 5 bases from V and 7 bases from J; junction bases left unmatched: 7. CDR3 length: 14 residues. The germline V gene encodes CDR1 ENHRY and CDR2 SYGVKD.